One sample yielded the 24 T cell receptor beta chains listed below, sequenced in a study of siplizumab effects on memory and regulatory T cells. The table came from immunoSEQ multiplex PCR; TCRdb's copy has only in-frame clones and leaves some out. The data show approximately 94,000 clones, with around 93% seen just once and approximately 1.5% held by the top ten. Sequenced input: non-Treg CD4+ T cells sorted from blood. These receptors came from a human donor in good health.

The J gene is TRBJ1-1, the V gene TRBV10-3, with D unclear. CDR1 and CDR2 (germline): ENHRY, SYGVKD. The CDR3 runs to 12 residues. V was cut by 1 base and J by 8 bases, with 8 bases left in between. CDR3 protein: CAISELATEAFF. As DNA, the CDR3 is TGTGCCATCAGTGAGTTGGCGACGGAAGCTTTCTTT.

The J gene is TRBJ1-1, the V gene TRBV15; D is perhaps TRBD1 (6 bases). The ends were cut back, 0 bases at V and 3 bases at J, with 11 bases in the middle. CDR1 LNHNV and CDR2 YYDKDF come from the germline V gene (reference sequence). CDR3 length: 15 residues. Here the CDR3 DNA reads TGTGCCACCAGCAGAGAGGGGGCGCGTCACACTGAAGCTTTCTTT. This codes for CATSREGARHTEAFF. Together with reference TRBV15 and TRBJ1-1, the CDR3 gives the full variable domain: DAMVIQNPRYQVTQFGKPVTLSCSQTLNHNVMYWYQQKSSQAPKLLFHYYDKDFNNEADTPDNFQSRRPNTSFCFLDIRSPGLGDTAMYLCATSREGARHTEAFFGQGTRLTVV.

The rearrangement joins TRBV27 to TRBJ2-7; a possible D gene is TRBD2 (6 bases). Trimming left V 6 bases short and J 0 bases short, with 12 bases between. Per germline, CDR1 MNHEY and CDR2 SMNVEV (reference sequence). The CDR3 runs to 14 residues. This chain's CDR3 is CASRRPGGSYEQYF. The CDR3 region has the DNA TGTGCCAGCAGAAGACCCGGGGGCTCCTACGAGCAGTACTTC.

This clone was counted once. This sequence joins TRBV27 and TRBJ1-2, with D unresolved. The CDR3 spans 15 residues. Germline CDR1 reads MNHEY; CDR2 reads SMNVEV (reference sequence). Trimming cost V 3 bases and J 4 bases, with 15 bases left between them. CDR3 sequence reads: CASSFLTTDSYGYTF. CDR3 coding DNA: TGTGCCAGCAGTTTCCTAACTACCGACTCCTATGGCTACACCTTC.

This clone was seen a single time. The gene calls are TRBV28 and TRBJ2-1, with 8 bases aligning to TRBD2. Germline CDR1 MDHEN, CDR2 SYDVKM. The CDR3 covers 12 residues. J gave up 4 bases and V 10 bases, and 3 bases lay outside the gene matches. The chain's CDR3 is CATGLAYNEQFF. As DNA, the CDR3 is TGTGCCACCGGACTAGCTTACAATGAGCAGTTCTTC.

This sequence joins TRBV11-2 and TRBJ2-1; no definite D call. With 1 base removed from V and 4 bases from J, the gap between germline ends came to 5 bases. Germline V gene sequence: CDR1 SGHAT, CDR2 FQNNGV. The CDR3 has 13 amino acids. CDR3 in DNA: TGTGCCAGCAGCTTAGGGGTGTACAATGAGCAGTTCTTC. Translated, it gives CASSLGVYNEQFF.

The chain recombines TRBV5-1 with TRBJ2-3; D is unresolved. Trimming removed 0 bases from V and 6 bases from J, with 8 bases in between. Germline V gene lookup returns CDR1 SGHRS and CDR2 YFSETQ. This CDR3 comprises 13 residues. CDR3 residues: CASSLEITDTQYF. In nucleotides, the CDR3 is TGCGCCAGCAGCTTGGAAATAACTGATACGCAGTATTTT.

The gene calls are TRBV19 and TRBJ2-3; D may be TRBD1 (6 bases). The germline V gene encodes CDR1 LNHDA and CDR2 SQIVND (reference sequence). V lost 4 bases and J lost 1, with 12 bases in between. The CDR3 length is 15 residues. The CDR3 nucleotides are TGTGCCAGTAGTACCCGGGACATACGCACAGATACGCAGTATTTT. This gives the protein CASSTRDIRTDTQYF.

CDR3 region: CASSYSGENNEQFF. In DNA form, the CDR3 reads TGTGCCAGCAGTTACTCGGGGGAGAACAATGAGCAGTTCTTC. This chain links TRBV6-5 with TRBJ2-1; D may match TRBD1 or TRBD2 (5 bases each). This CDR3 has 14 amino acids. V was clipped by 0 bases and J by 5 bases, with 8 bases between them. CDR1 is MNHEY, CDR2 SVGAGI, per germline.

CDR3 loop: CASSSPSFGSAPYEQYF. DNA of the CDR3: TGTGCCAGCAGTTCCCCTTCATTTGGTTCAGCGCCCTACGAGCAGTACTTC. The chain has TRBV27 and TRBJ2-7; D call uncertain. Germline V gene lookup returns CDR1 MNHEY and CDR2 SMNVEV (reference sequence). V was shortened by 4 bases and J by 2 bases, with 21 bases between the two germline ends. The CDR3 length is 17 residues.

The CDR3, as DNA: TGTGCCATCAGTGAGAAGCGGGATTTAACAGATACGCAGTATTTT. This encodes CAISEKRDLTDTQYF. The chain carries TRBV10-3 and TRBJ2-3, with TRBD2 matching over 7 bases. The CDR3 has 15 amino acids. Germline CDR1 and CDR2: ENHRY and SYGVKD. J gave up 3 bases and V 2 bases, and 5 bases lay outside the gene matches.

V and J are TRBV18 and TRBJ2-1; 9 bases agree with TRBD1. The germline gives CDR1 KGHSH, CDR2 LQKENI. CDR3 length: 14 amino acids. J was trimmed by 7 bases and V by 3 bases; bases with no gene match: 4. CDR3 in DNA: TGTGCCAGCTCACCCCAGGGACAGGGAAATGAGCAGTTCTTC. Its translation is CASSPQGQGNEQFF.

This CDR3 is CASSPGLAGVEQFF. CDR3 DNA: TGTGCCAGCAGTCCGGGACTAGCGGGGGTTGAGCAGTTCTTC. V and J are TRBV6-4 and TRBJ2-1, with 14 bases matching TRBD2. Germline V gene data show CDR1 as MRHNA and CDR2 as SNTAGT. CDR3 size: 14 residues. The junction had 3 bases not matched to a gene; V was cut back by 5 bases and J by 9 bases.

The chain employs TRBV21-1 and TRBJ2-1; TRBD1 is taken as the D call from the table, unchecked against the DNA. TRBV21-1 is an annotated pseudogene. The CDR3 runs 15 residues. The CDR3 nucleotides are TGTGCCAGCAGCACAGAGGGACAGCAAGACAATGAGCAGTTCTTC. This sequence encodes CASSTEGQQDNEQFF.

The chain is built from TRBV6-6 and TRBJ2-1, with 10 nucleotides matching TRBD2. J lost 6 bases, V lost 6 bases, and 5 bases had no gene match. CDR1 is MNHNY, CDR2 SVGAGI, per germline (reference sequence). The CDR3 spans 14 residues. The CDR3 DNA sequence: TGTGCCAGCAGACCTAGCGGGAGAGGCAATGAGCAGTTCTTC. It codes for CASRPSGRGNEQFF.

The CDR3 DNA reads TGTGCCAGCAGTTTCCCGGACAGGGGCTACACCTTC. Protein sequence: CASSFPDRGYTF. The gene calls are TRBV28 and TRBJ1-2; TRBD1 aligns across 7 bases. V shed 3 bases and J 8 bases; nucleotides not matched to a gene: 3. CDR1 and CDR2 (germline): MDHEN, SYDVKM. CDR3 length equals 12 residues.

The chain carries TRBV5-1 and TRBJ1-1; TRBD1 aligns across 10 bases. CDR1 is SGHRS and CDR2 is YFSETQ in the germline V gene. The CDR3 covers 13 residues. J gave up 6 bases and V 5 bases, and 4 bases lay outside the gene matches. The CDR3 nucleotides read TGCGCCAGCAGTACCGGGACAGGGGCTGAAGCTTTCTTT. Its protein is CASSTGTGAEAFF.

This chain joins TRBV4-1 and TRBJ1-4; possibly TRBD1 for D (5 bases). V was shortened by 4 bases and J by 7 bases, with 13 bases between the two germline ends. The CDR3 sequence is 14 residues long. The germline V gene has CDR1 MGHRA and CDR2 YSYEKL. The CDR3 sequence: CASSRRGEGEKLFF. The CDR3 nucleotides are TGCGCCAGCAGCCGGCGAGGGGAAGGTGAAAAACTGTTTTTT.

The chain recombines TRBV28 with TRBJ1-2; no clear D gene. The V end lost 5 bases, the J end lost 2 bases, and 6 bases lay between the germline ends. Germline CDR1 is MDHEN and CDR2 is SYDVKM. This CDR3 comprises 12 residues. In DNA form, the CDR3 reads TGTGCCAGCAGTCAAGCCAACTATGGCTACACCTTC. Translation: CASSQANYGYTF.

V usage is TRBV5-1 and J usage is TRBJ2-7; 11 positions agree with TRBD2. Per the germline V gene, CDR1 is SGHRS and CDR2 is YFSETQ. The CDR3 consists of 14 residues. V trimming: 0 bases; J trimming: 6 bases; junction bases outside the gene matches: 2. This CDR3 is CASSLALAGGEQYF. The CDR3 DNA follows: TGCGCCAGCAGCTTGGCCCTAGCGGGAGGCGAGCAGTACTTC.

V gene TRBV5-8 combines with J gene TRBJ2-2, with 7 positions matching TRBD2. CDR1 SGHTS and CDR2 YDEGEE come from the germline V gene. The CDR3 contains 18 residues. The trim removed 4 bases at V and 3 bases at J, leaving 15 bases unmatched. The chain's CDR3 is CASSLERGSATYTGELFF. The CDR3, as DNA: TGTGCCAGCAGCCTCGAGCGCGGGAGCGCCACTTACACCGGGGAGCTGTTTTTT.

The chain uses TRBV18 and TRBJ2-3; D unclear. The V gene's germline CDR1 is KGHSH and CDR2 LQKENI. V lost 4 bases, J lost 3 bases, and 11 bases lay in between. The CDR3 runs to 14 residues. The CDR3 DNA sequence: TGTGCCAGCTCACTCCCCTTGGGGACAGATACGCAGTATTTT. Translating it yields CASSLPLGTDTQYF.

J is TRBJ1-2 and V is TRBV23-1; 7 bases align to TRBD1. TRBV23-1 is an ORF, with its function uncertain. The CDR3 consists of 19 residues. The trim removed 0 bases at V and 0 bases at J, leaving 13 bases unmatched. DNA for the CDR3: TGCGCCAGCAGTCAATCGTCGGTCGGACAGGCGAAAACTAACTATGGCTACACCTTC. Amino acid sequence: CASSQSSVGQAKTNYGYTF.

The V gene is TRBV9, the J gene TRBJ1-1, with unresolved D. Germline V gene lookup returns CDR1 SGDLS and CDR2 YYNGEE. The CDR3 loop spans 14 amino acids. V lost 0 bases, J lost 1 base, and 7 bases lay in between. In DNA, the CDR3 is TGTGCCAGCAGCGTAGTAGAGGCGAACACTGAAGCTTTCTTT. This translates into CASSVVEANTEAFF.